The sequence of this T cell receptor (beta chain) was determined in a study of CD8+ T cells in alopecia areata. In germline, CDR1 is SGHVS, CDR2 FQNEAQ. CDR3 size: 13 residues. The germline V and J ends were trimmed by 4 bases and 7 bases, with 8 bases remaining between them. Alopecia areata patients gave lesional scalp punch biopsies and peripheral blood samples. It was cDNA, reverse transcribed from extracted RNA, that served as the sequencing template. Produced via immunoSEQ multiplex PCR; TCRdb's table is partial and in-frame only. The sample records under 20,000 clones, more than 60% being singletons.

The rearrangement uses TRBV7-8 and TRBJ1-6; D is unclear. The specimen comprised skin, sampled at week 0. The sequence was collected from a human donor with alopecia areata. CDR3 DNA: TGTGCCAGCAGCTCGGACCCGAATTCACCCCTCCACTTT. It codes for CASSSDPNSPLHF.